Below are 11 T cell receptor beta chains sequenced from a single sample in a study of shared clonotypes between healthy human individuals. Positively selected for CCR7, the CD45RO-negative cells used as naive CD8 cells excluded terminally differentiated effector memory CD45RA+ cells. Data came from immunoSEQ multiplex PCR; TCRdb stores just in-frame clones and leaves some out. The sample comprises roughly 850,000 clones, 90% to 98% of which are singletons, and roughly 0.23% rests with the top ten. The sequenced sample consisted of naive CD8+ T cells sorted from blood. The origin of the receptors is a man aged 25 to 40 in good health.

The chain recombines TRBV29-1 with TRBJ2-3; either TRBD1 or TRBD2 may fit D (5 bases each). Germline V gene data show CDR1 as SQVTM and CDR2 as ANQGSEA. The V and J ends lost 7 bases and 5 bases respectively, with 13 bases between them. The CDR3 has 12 residues. CDR3 loop: CSAGQGVDTQYF. The CDR3 DNA reads TGCAGCGCTGGTCAGGGAGTAGATACGCAGTATTTT.

The chain couples TRBV10-1 to TRBJ2-7, with 7 bases lining up with TRBD2. In germline, CDR1 is WNHNN, CDR2 SYGVQD (reference sequence). CDR3 length: 14 amino acids. V trimming: 6 bases; J trimming: 4 bases; junction bases outside the gene matches: 9. As DNA, the CDR3 is TGCGCCAGCAGCGGGGGGAAGCGGGGATACGAGCAGTACTTC. Its translation is CASSGGKRGYEQYF.

This chain connects TRBV29-1 to TRBJ2-3, with 8 bases identical to TRBD2. This CDR3 contains 15 residues. Per germline, CDR1 SQVTM and CDR2 ANQGSEA. V trimming: 1 base; J trimming: 0 bases; junction bases outside the gene matches: 3. The CDR3 loop reads CSVEGTSRSTDTQYF. In nucleotides, the CDR3 is TGCAGCGTTGAAGGGACTAGCAGGAGCACAGATACGCAGTATTTT.

J is TRBJ1-1 and V is TRBV7-9; no firm D call. There are 13 residues in the CDR3. The V gene's germline CDR1 is SEHNR and CDR2 FQNEAQ (reference sequence). Between the trimmed V and J ends, which lost 4 bases and 5 bases, there was a span of 11 bases. The CDR3 region is CASSSGTRTEAFF. CDR3 bases: TGTGCCAGCAGCTCAGGTACCCGGACTGAAGCTTTCTTT.

A word on this clone: Other DNA sequences from this sample encode an identical CDR3 as well. The V call is TRBV28, the J call TRBJ2-1; D remains unclear. Trimming took off 3 bases at V and 0 bases at J, with 6 bases between the two ends. The length of the CDR3 is 14 residues. In germline, CDR1 is MDHEN, CDR2 SYDVKM. The CDR3 sequence is CASSFLGSYNEQFF. The CDR3 bases are TGTGCCAGCAGTTTTCTGGGCTCCTACAATGAGCAGTTCTTC.

This rearrangement joins TRBV27 to TRBJ2-7; unclear D gene. The CDR3 is made up of 13 amino acids. Per germline, CDR1 MNHEY and CDR2 SMNVEV (reference sequence). The V end was cut by 4 bases, the J end by 0 bases, with 7 bases between. The CDR3 sequence: CASSSSLSYEQYF. In DNA, the CDR3 is TGTGCCAGCAGTTCCTCCCTCTCCTACGAGCAGTACTTC.

This clone was detected only once. The chain links TRBV27 to TRBJ2-1, with D possibly called TRBD1 or TRBD2 (5 bases each). The CDR3 sequence is 15 residues long. V was pared by 8 bases and J by 2 bases, with 16 bases between. Germline V gene sequence: CDR1 MNHEY, CDR2 SMNVEV (reference sequence). The CDR3: CASHSVGVPYNEQFF. CDR3 DNA: TGTGCCAGCCACTCAGTGGGGGTACCCTACAATGAGCAGTTCTTC.

The chain is built from TRBV7-8 and TRBJ2-3, with TRBD2 matching 10 bases. This CDR3 comprises 16 residues. V lost 1 base to trimming and J lost 3 bases; unmatched junction nucleotides: 4. The V gene's germline CDR1 is SGHVS and CDR2 FQNEAQ. The CDR3 nucleotides read TGTGCCAGCAGCTTAGATCTAGCGGGAGATACAGATACGCAGTATTTT. Translating gives CASSLDLAGDTDTQYF.

This chain uses TRBV9 with TRBJ2-7; 10 positions agree with TRBD2. CDR1 is SGDLS and CDR2 is YYNGEE in the germline V gene. The CDR3 covers 15 residues. The V and J ends lost 3 bases and 5 bases, in that order; junction bases with no gene match: 8. The CDR3 DNA reads TGTGCCAGCAGCGCGAGCGGGAGGGCCCCAGACGAGCAGTACTTC. It yields the protein CASSASGRAPDEQYF.

V and J are TRBV6-5 and TRBJ1-1; D gene ambiguous. CDR3 length: 15 amino acids. V lost 0 bases and J lost 0, with 8 bases in between. The germline CDR1 and CDR2 sequences are MNHEY and SVGAGI. The CDR3 DNA is TGTGCCAGCAGTTACTCGGGGTATTTGAACACTGAAGCTTTCTTT. It is translated as CASSYSGYLNTEAFF.

CDR3 protein: CASSSRQRGLQETQYF. CDR3 DNA sequence: TGTGCCAGCAGCTCAAGACAGCGGGGGTTACAAGAGACCCAGTACTTC. V is TRBV7-9 and J is TRBJ2-5; 8 bases map to TRBD2. Germline V lookup: CDR1 SEHNR, CDR2 FQNEAQ (reference sequence). With V trimmed by 4 bases and J by 2 bases, 9 bases remained unmatched. This CDR3 has 16 amino acids.